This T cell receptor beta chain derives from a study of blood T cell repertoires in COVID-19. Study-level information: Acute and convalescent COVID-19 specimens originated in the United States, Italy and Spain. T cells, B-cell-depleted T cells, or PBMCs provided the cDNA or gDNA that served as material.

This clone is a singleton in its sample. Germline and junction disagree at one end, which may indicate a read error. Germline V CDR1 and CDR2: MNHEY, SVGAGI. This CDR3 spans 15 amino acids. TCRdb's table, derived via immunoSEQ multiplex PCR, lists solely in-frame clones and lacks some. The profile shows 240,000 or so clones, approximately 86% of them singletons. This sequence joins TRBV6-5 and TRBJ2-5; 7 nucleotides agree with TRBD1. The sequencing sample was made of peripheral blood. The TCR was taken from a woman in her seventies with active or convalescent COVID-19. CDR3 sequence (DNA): TGCTCCAACGCGGTGATGCCAGGGGGACAAGAGACCCAGTACTTC. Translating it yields CSNAVMPGGQETQYF.